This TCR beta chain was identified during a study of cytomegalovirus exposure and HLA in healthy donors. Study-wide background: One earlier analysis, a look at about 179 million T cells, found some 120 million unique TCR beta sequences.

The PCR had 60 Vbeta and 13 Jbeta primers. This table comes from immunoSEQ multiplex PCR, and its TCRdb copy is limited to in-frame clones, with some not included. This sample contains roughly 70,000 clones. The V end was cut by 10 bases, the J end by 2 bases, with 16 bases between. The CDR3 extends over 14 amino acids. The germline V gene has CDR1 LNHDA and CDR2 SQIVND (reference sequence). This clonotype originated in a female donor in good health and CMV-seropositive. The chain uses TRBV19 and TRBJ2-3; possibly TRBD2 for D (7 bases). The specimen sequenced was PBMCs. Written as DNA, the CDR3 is TGTGCCATTGGGGGCGGGGGCTACACAGATACGCAGTATTTT. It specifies CAIGGGGYTDTQYF.